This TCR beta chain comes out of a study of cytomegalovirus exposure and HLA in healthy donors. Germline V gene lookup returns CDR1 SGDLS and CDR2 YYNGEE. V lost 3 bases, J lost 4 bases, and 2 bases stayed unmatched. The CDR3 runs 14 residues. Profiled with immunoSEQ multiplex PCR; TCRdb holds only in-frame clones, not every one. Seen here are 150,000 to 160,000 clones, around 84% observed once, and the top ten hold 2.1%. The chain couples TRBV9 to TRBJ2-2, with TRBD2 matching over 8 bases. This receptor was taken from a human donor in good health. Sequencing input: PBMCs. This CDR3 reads CASSGGTSTGELFF. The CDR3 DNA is TGTGCCAGCAGCGGCGGGACTAGCACCGGGGAGCTGTTTTTT.